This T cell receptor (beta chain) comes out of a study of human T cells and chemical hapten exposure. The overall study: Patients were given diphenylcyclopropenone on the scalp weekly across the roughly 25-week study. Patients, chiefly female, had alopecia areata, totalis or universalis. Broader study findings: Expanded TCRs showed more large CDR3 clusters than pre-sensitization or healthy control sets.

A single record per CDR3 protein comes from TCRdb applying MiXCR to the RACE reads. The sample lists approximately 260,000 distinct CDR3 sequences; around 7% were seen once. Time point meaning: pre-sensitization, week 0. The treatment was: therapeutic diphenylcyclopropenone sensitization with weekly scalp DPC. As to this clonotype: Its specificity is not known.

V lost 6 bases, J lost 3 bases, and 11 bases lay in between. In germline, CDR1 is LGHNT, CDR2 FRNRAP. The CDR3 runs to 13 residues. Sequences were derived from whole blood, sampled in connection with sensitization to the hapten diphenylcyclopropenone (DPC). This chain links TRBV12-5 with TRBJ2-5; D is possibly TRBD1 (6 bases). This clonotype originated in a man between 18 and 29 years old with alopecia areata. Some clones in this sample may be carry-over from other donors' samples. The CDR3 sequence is CASGRDTKETQYF. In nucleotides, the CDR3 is TGTGCTAGTGGCCGGGACACTAAAGAGACCCAGTACTTC. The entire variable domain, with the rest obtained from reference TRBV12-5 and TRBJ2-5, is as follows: DARVTQTPRHKVTEMGQEVTMRCQPILGHNTVFWYRQTMMQGLELLAYFRNRAPLDDSGMPKDRFSAEMPDATLATLKIQPSEPRDSAVYFCASGRDTKETQYFGPGTRLLVL.